This is a list of T cell receptor beta chains from one sample in a study of shared clonotypes between healthy human individuals. The data were produced by immunoSEQ multiplex PCR, yet TCRdb's version contains in-frame clones alone and is incomplete. The data contain more than 550,000 clones, just under 75% of them seen just once; the ten biggest clones take up approximately 2%. Sample: memory CD4+ T cells sorted from blood. Receptor source: a woman in her 30s in good health. Both conserved end residues are part of each CDR3. A D gene is named only where the DNA matches it firmly. Clone size is stated in some rows and not others, as once, few, many or a class when expanded.

v_call	d_call	clone_size	j_call	cdr3_aa	cdr3_nt
TRBV9	TRBD2	.	TRBJ2-1	CASSVVGSGSFNEQFF	TGTGCCAGCAGCGTAGTTGGTAGCGGGAGTTTTAATGAGCAGTTCTTC
TRBV5-1	TRBD1	.	TRBJ2-4	CASSLVQGANIQYF	TGCGCCAGCAGCTTGGTTCAGGGGGCGAACATTCAGTACTTC
TRBV19	.	.	TRBJ2-7	CASSSRTSLQPYEQYF	TGTGCCAGCTCCTCCAGGACTTCCCTTCAACCCTACGAGCAGTACTTC
TRBV9	.	.	TRBJ2-3	CASSSFPTDTQYF	TGTGCCAGCAGCTCCTTTCCCACAGATACGCAGTATTTT
TRBV2	.	few	TRBJ1-5	CASSDWMSNQPQHF	TGTGCCAGCAGTGACTGGATGAGCAATCAGCCCCAGCATTTT
TRBV2	.	.	TRBJ2-2	CASKSSSLNTGELFF	TGTGCCAGCAAGTCCTCCAGTCTGAACACCGGGGAGCTGTTTTTT
TRBV29-1	.	.	TRBJ2-7	CSVGQGSYEQYF	TGCAGCGTTGGGCAGGGATCGTACGAGCAGTACTTC
TRBV7-9	.	.	TRBJ1-2	CASSSQGLNYGYTF	TGTGCCAGCAGCTCTCAGGGGTTGAACTATGGCTACACCTTC
TRBV27	TRBD2	many	TRBJ2-3	CASSLGLAGADTQYF	TGTGCCAGCAGTTTAGGCCTAGCGGGAGCAGATACGCAGTATTTT
TRBV28	TRBD2	many	TRBJ2-7	CASRRTSGYEQYF	TGTGCCAGCAGGAGGACTAGCGGCTACGAGCAGTACTTC
TRBV14	.	.	TRBJ2-5	CASSQAGETQYF	TGTGCCAGCAGCCAGGCGGGAGAGACCCAGTACTTC
TRBV7-2	.	.	TRBJ2-3	CASSSRETDTQYF	TGTGCCAGCAGCTCTAGGGAAACAGATACGCAGTATTTT
TRBV6-4	TRBD1	.	TRBJ1-2	CASSEGWQGAGYTF	TGTGCCAGCAGTGAAGGATGGCAGGGGGCTGGCTACACCTTC
TRBV15	.	.	TRBJ1-1	CATSRADSMNTEAFF	TGTGCCACCAGCAGAGCGGACAGCATGAACACTGAAGCTTTCTTT
TRBV6-5	.	once	TRBJ2-3	CASSRDTDTQYF	TGTGCCAGCAGCCGGGACACAGATACGCAGTATTTT
TRBV21-1	.	few	TRBJ1-4	CASDERRDTRREEKLFF	TGTGCCAGCGATGAACGCCGGGACACCCGCAGGGAGGAAAAACTGTTTTTT
TRBV11-2	.	.	TRBJ1-2	CASSLEGAYGYTF	TGTGCCAGCAGCTTAGAGGGGGCCTATGGCTACACCTTC
TRBV6-5	.	once	TRBJ2-6	CASTEAGANVLTF	TGTGCCAGCACGGAGGCTGGGGCCAACGTCCTGACTTTC
TRBV2	.	.	TRBJ2-2	CASSGAGGFTGELFF	TGTGCCAGCAGTGGGGCCGGCGGTTTCACCGGGGAGCTGTTTTTT
TRBV6-1	.	.	TRBJ1-1	CASSEVREAFF	TGTGCCAGCAGTGAAGTACGAGAAGCTTTCTTT
TRBV14	TRBD1	.	TRBJ1-1	CASSPRDRGPNTEAFF	TGTGCCAGCAGCCCCCGGGACAGGGGTCCGAACACTGAAGCTTTCTTT
TRBV28	.	.	TRBJ1-2	CASSSTNYYGYTF	TGTGCCAGCAGCTCAACTAATTACTATGGCTACACCTTC
TRBV5-1	TRBD1	.	TRBJ1-4	CASSLARDRGNEKLFF	TGCGCCAGCAGCTTGGCCAGGGACAGGGGTAATGAAAAACTGTTTTTT
TRBV28	.	.	TRBJ1-5	CASRGSNNQPQHF	TGTGCCAGCCGGGGCTCCAACAATCAGCCCCAGCATTTT
TRBV25-1	TRBD2	.	TRBJ2-3	CASSDKTGTSAYF	TGTGCCAGCAGTGACAAAACCGGGACTAGCGCATATTTT
TRBV28	TRBD2	.	TRBJ2-1	CASSWATGTSGRYEQFF	TGTGCCAGCAGTTGGGCAACCGGGACTAGCGGGAGGTATGAGCAGTTCTTC
TRBV11-2	TRBD1	.	TRBJ1-5	CASSPRTGFHQPQHF	TGTGCCAGCAGCCCCCGGACAGGTTTTCATCAGCCCCAGCATTTT
TRBV21-1	.	.	TRBJ1-4	CASSKKTAEKLFF	TGTGCCAGCAGCAAAAAGACAGCTGAAAAACTGTTTTTT
TRBV4-1	.	.	TRBJ2-1	CASSPGTSGNEQFF	TGCGCCAGCAGCCCCGGGACTTCCGGGAATGAGCAGTTCTTC
TRBV11-2	.	.	TRBJ2-5	CASKMAAQETQYF	TGTGCCAGCAAGATGGCAGCTCAAGAGACCCAGTACTTC
TRBV30	TRBD2	many	TRBJ2-1	CAWREWAGGSNEQFF	TGTGCCTGGAGGGAATGGGCGGGAGGAAGCAATGAGCAGTTCTTC
TRBV7-2	TRBD2	once	TRBJ2-1	CASSLGTSGYNEQFF	TGTGCCAGCAGTCTCGGGACTAGCGGCTACAATGAGCAGTTCTTC
TRBV19	.	few	TRBJ1-1	CASSIDTSGTEAFF	TGTGCCAGTAGTATAGATACCTCAGGGACGGAAGCTTTCTTT
TRBV18	.	few	TRBJ2-7	CASSQNYEQYF	TGTGCCAGCTCCCAAAACTACGAGCAGTACTTC
TRBV7-6	TRBD1	.	TRBJ1-1	CASSLAGMTGGLTEAFF	TGTGCCAGCAGCCTCGCCGGCATGACAGGGGGCTTGACTGAAGCTTTCTTT
TRBV5-4	.	.	TRBJ2-2	CASSLWQVILTGELFF	TGTGCCAGCAGCTTGTGGCAGGTCATACTCACCGGGGAGCTGTTTTTT
TRBV27	.	.	TRBJ1-1	CASSLRPNTEAFF	TGTGCCAGCAGTTTGCGGCCGAACACTGAAGCTTTCTTT
TRBV30	.	.	TRBJ2-7	CAYSGLSYEQYF	TGTGCCTACTCCGGACTTTCCTACGAGCAGTACTTC
TRBV5-1	.	few	TRBJ2-3	CASTQGRDTQYF	TGCGCCAGCACCCAGGGGAGGGATACGCAGTATTTT
TRBV9	TRBD2	once	TRBJ2-1	CASSVVTGLAEEQFF	TGTGCCAGCAGCGTAGTTACCGGACTAGCAGAAGAGCAGTTCTTC